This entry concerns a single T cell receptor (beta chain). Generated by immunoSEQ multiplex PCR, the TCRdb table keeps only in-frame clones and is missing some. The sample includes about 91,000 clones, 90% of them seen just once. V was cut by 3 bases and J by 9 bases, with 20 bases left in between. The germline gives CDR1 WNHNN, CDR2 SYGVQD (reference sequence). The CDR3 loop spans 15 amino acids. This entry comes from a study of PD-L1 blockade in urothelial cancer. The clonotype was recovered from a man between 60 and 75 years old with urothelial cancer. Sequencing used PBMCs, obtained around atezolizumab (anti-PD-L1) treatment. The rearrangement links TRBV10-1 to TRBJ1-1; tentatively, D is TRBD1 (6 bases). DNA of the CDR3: TGCGCCAGCAGTGATGATTTGAATGACAGGCGAAAAGCTTTCTTT. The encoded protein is CASSDDLNDRRKAFF.